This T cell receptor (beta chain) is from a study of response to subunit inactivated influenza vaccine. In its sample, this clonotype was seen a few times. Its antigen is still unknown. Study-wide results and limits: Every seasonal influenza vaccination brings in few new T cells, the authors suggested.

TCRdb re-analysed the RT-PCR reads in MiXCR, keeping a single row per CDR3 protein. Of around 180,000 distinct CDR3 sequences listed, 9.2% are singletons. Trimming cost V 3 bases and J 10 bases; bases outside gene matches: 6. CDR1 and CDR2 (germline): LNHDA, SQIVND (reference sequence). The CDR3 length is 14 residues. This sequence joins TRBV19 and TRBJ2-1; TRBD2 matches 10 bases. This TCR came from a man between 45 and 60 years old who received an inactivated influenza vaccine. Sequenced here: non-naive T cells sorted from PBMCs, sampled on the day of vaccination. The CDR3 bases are TGTGCCAGTAGTATCGTGTCTAGCGGGGGAGAGCAGTTCTTC. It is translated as CASSIVSSGGEQFF.